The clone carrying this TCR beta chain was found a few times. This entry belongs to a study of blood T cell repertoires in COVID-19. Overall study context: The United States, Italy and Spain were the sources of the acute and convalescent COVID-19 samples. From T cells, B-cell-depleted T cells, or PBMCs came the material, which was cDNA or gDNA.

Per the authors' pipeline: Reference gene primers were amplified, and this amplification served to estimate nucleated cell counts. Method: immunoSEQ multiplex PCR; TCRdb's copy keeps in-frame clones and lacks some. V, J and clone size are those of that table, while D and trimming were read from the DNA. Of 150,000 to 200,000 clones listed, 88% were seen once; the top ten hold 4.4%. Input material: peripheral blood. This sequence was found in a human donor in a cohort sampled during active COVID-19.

The CDR3 sequence: CASSTRESQPQHF. The CDR3 region has the DNA TGTGCCAGTAGTACAAGGGAGTCTCAGCCCCAGCATTTT. V gene TRBV19 combines with J gene TRBJ1-5; D is unclear. Per the germline V gene, CDR1 is LNHDA and CDR2 is SQIVND (reference sequence). The V gene lost 4 bases and the J gene lost 6 bases, with 10 bases spanning the gap. This CDR3 is built from 13 residues.